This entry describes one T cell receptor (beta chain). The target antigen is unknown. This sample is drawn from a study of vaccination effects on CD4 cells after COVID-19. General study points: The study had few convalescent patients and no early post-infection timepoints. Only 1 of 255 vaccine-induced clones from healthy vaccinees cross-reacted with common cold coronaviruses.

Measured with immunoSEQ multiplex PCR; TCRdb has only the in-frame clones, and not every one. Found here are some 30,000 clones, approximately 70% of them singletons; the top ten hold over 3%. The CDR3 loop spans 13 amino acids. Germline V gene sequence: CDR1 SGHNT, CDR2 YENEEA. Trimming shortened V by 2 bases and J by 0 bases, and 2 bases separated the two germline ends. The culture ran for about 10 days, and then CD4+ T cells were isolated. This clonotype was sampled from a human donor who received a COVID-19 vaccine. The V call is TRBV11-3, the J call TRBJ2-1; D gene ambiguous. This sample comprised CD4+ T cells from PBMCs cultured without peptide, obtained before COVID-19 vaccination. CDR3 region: CASSLSSYNEQFF. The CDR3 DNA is TGTGCCAGCAGCTTAAGCTCCTACAATGAGCAGTTCTTC.